This T cell receptor (beta chain) was recorded in a study of blood T cell repertoires in COVID-19. J lost 0 bases, V lost 5 bases, and 2 bases had no gene match. The CDR3 runs to 14 residues. Per germline, CDR1 GTSNPN and CDR2 SVGIG (reference sequence). Original analysis: Estimates of nucleated cell counts were drawn from the amplification of reference gene primers. The table came from immunoSEQ multiplex PCR; TCRdb's copy has only in-frame clones and leaves some out. That table gives V, J and clone size, and the DNA gave D and trimming. The sample carries 150,000 or so clones, roughly 91% recorded once.

This TCR was recovered from a woman between 50 and 59 years old with acute or convalescent COVID-19. This chain joins TRBV30 and TRBJ1-5, with 9 nucleotides matching TRBD1. Sequenced sample: peripheral blood. In DNA form, the CDR3 reads TGTGCCTGGGGGACAGGGATTAGCAATCAGCCCCAGCATTTT. It codes for CAWGTGISNQPQHF.